The rows below give T cell receptor beta chains drawn from one sample of a study of blood T cell repertoires in COVID-19. This table comes from immunoSEQ multiplex PCR, and its TCRdb copy is limited to in-frame clones, with some not included. The table includes roughly 500,000 clones, approximately 91% detected once. The specimen was PBMCs or T cells enriched from blood (not recorded which). The receptors originated from a woman aged 60 to 75 who had recovered from COVID-19. The CDR3 runs from the conserved cysteine through the conserved F or W. A D gene is named only where the DNA matches it firmly.

TGTGCCAGCAGCGGGGGAGCGGGGGGGTTAACAGATACGCAGTATTTT,CASSGGAGGLTDTQYF,TRBJ2-3,TRBV5-4,TRBD2
TGTGCCAGCAGCTTGCGCAGGACTAGTTATGGCGAGCAGTACTTC,CASSLRRTSYGEQYF,TRBJ2-7,TRBV5-6,TRBD2
TGTGCCAGCAGCTTAGCGAGCGGGGGATTCACAGATACGCAGTATTTT,CASSLASGGFTDTQYF,TRBJ2-3,TRBV7-2,TRBD2
TGTGCCACAGCCCTGAGCGGGGGTAGCACAGATACGCAGTATTTT,CATALSGGSTDTQYF,TRBJ2-3,TRBV19,TRBD2
TGTGCCAGTAGTATCACAGCCAAGCGGGAAAATTCACCCCTCCACTTT,CASSITAKRENSPLHF,TRBJ1-6,TRBV19,NA
TGTGCCAGCAGCCCCCCAGGGCAGGGCAGCTCTGGGGCCAACGTCCTGACTTTC,CASSPPGQGSSGANVLTF,TRBJ2-6,TRBV9,NA
TGTGCCAGCAGTTTAACAGGGATTAGGACCAACGTCCTGACTTTC,CASSLTGIRTNVLTF,TRBJ2-6,TRBV28,NA
TGTGCCAGTAGTATCGAGCAGCCGGGGGCTGAAGCTTTCTTT,CASSIEQPGAEAFF,TRBJ1-1,TRBV19,NA
TGTGCCAGCAGCTTAGTTACGACAATGGAGCAGTTCTTC,CASSLVTTMEQFF,TRBJ2-1,TRBV7-9,NA
TGTGCCAGCAGCCCTAAGGGAGGAGTCCGCACAGATACGCAGTATTTT,CASSPKGGVRTDTQYF,TRBJ2-3,TRBV21-1,NA
TGTGCCAGCACCCGGGGACTACGAGAGACCCAGTACTTC,CASTRGLRETQYF,TRBJ2-5,TRBV2,TRBD2
TGTGCCAGCAGTTCCCCCGGGACAGGGATCGACACCATATATTTT,CASSSPGTGIDTIYF,TRBJ1-3,TRBV6-5,TRBD1
TGTGCCAGCAGTTTGACAGGGGTCCCCTACAATGAGCAGTTCTTC,CASSLTGVPYNEQFF,TRBJ2-1,TRBV27,TRBD1
TGTGCCTGGAGTACAGGGGGCATCGCAGATACGCAGTATTTT,CAWSTGGIADTQYF,TRBJ2-3,TRBV30,TRBD1
TGCGCCAGCAGCTTTACCAGACTAGCGGGGGGAGAGACCCAGTACTTC,CASSFTRLAGGETQYF,TRBJ2-5,TRBV5-1,TRBD2
TGTGCCAGTATTGATCTAGCGGGGGGGCCCAGGCATGAGCAGTTCTTC,CASIDLAGGPRHEQFF,TRBJ2-1,TRBV19,TRBD2
TGCGCCAGCAGCCTACAGGGCCATAATTCACCCCTCCACTTT,CASSLQGHNSPLHF,TRBJ1-6,TRBV5-1,NA
TGCAGCGTTCGAGGGGGCGCTTCGAATGGCTACACCTTC,CSVRGGASNGYTF,TRBJ1-2,TRBV29-1,TRBD1
TGTGCCAGCACCGCCGGGGGGCTGGGAAGTACGCAGTATTTT,CASTAGGLGSTQYF,TRBJ2-3,TRBV6-4,NA